This entry lists 15 T cell receptor beta chains sequenced from one sample in a study of blood T cells in healthy people across ages. A second PCR of roughly 7 to 11 cycles used a sample-barcoded 5' primer and a J-beta primer mix. Each CDR3 protein is one row after TCRdb ran MiXCR on the 5' RACE reads. The sample lists about 800,000 distinct CDR3 sequences, roughly 60% occurring once. Sequencing was carried out using blood. These receptors were obtained from a man younger than 45 in good health.

The chain joins TRBV4-1 to TRBJ2-1, with D hard to call. Germline lookup yields CDR1 MGHRA and CDR2 YSYEKL. Trimming removed 4 bases from V and 0 bases from J, with 16 bases in between. This CDR3 is 17 amino acids long. The CDR3 is CASSLVGRDSSYNEQFF. Written as DNA, the CDR3 is TGCGCCAGCAGCCTCGTCGGACGCGACTCCTCCTACAATGAGCAGTTCTTC.

The rearrangement uses TRBV20-1 and TRBJ2-5; TRBD2 aligns across 9 bases. Germline V gives CDR1 DFQATT, CDR2 SNEGSKA (reference sequence). J gave up 4 bases and V 6 bases, and 15 bases lay outside the gene matches. CDR3 size: 16 residues. In DNA, the CDR3 is TGCAGTGCAGCAGGGGTTCGCGGGAGGGCCGTAGAGACCCAGTACTTC. Encoded protein: CSAAGVRGRAVETQYF.

V usage is TRBV6-2 or TRBV6-3 and J usage is TRBJ1-5; 7 bases map to TRBD1. The CDR3 is 12 amino acids. Germline CDR1 reads MNHEY; CDR2 reads SVGEGT. V lost 7 bases to trimming and J lost 7 bases; unmatched junction nucleotides: 4. CDR3 DNA sequence: TGTGCCAGCAACAGGGGTGAACAGCCCCAGCATTTT. Amino acid sequence: CASNRGEQPQHF.

The rearrangement uses TRBV6-1 and TRBJ1-5, with 8 bases aligning to TRBD1. Germline V gene lookup returns CDR1 MNHNS and CDR2 SASEGT. CDR3 length: 18 residues. V lost 3 bases to trimming and J lost 4 bases; unmatched junction nucleotides: 14. CDR3 nucleotide sequence: TGTGCCAGCAGTGACAGGGGCGGAGGACAGGGTTGGAATCAGCCCCAGCATTTT. Translation: CASSDRGGGQGWNQPQHF.

This clonotype showed up just once. The chain combines TRBV14 with TRBJ2-5, with 8 bases aligning to TRBD2. CDR3 length: 14 amino acids. CDR1 is SGHDN and CDR2 is FVKESK in the germline V gene. V lost 4 bases, J lost 13 bases, and 14 bases stayed unmatched. The CDR3 nucleotides read TGTGCCAGCAGCCGCGGGACTAGAGGCTTCCCGTTGTACTTC. It specifies CASSRGTRGFPLYF.

The chain links TRBV9 to TRBJ1-5; 8 nucleotides align to TRBD1. The V segment lost 4 bases and the J segment 6 bases; nucleotides outside the gene matches: 9. In germline, CDR1 is SGDLS, CDR2 YYNGEE. CDR3 size: 15 residues. The CDR3 here is CASSRSGTGLQPQHF. In DNA, the CDR3 is TGTGCCAGCAGCCGATCCGGGACAGGACTTCAGCCCCAGCATTTT.

The gene calls are TRBV5-1 and TRBJ2-5; perhaps TRBD2 as D (5 bases). Trimming stripped 0 bases from V and 11 bases from J, with 20 bases between. Germline-derived CDR1 and CDR2 are SGHRS and YFSETQ. The CDR3 runs to 15 residues. The CDR3 DNA reads as TGCGCCAGCAGCTTGGTAGCGAGCCTACACAATGAGCAGTACTTC. Its translation is CASSLVASLHNEQYF.

V usage is TRBV20-1 and J usage is TRBJ2-7; TRBD2 might be the D (6 bases). Trimming took 2 bases from V and 3 from J, leaving 11 bases between them. From germline, CDR1 is DFQATT and CDR2 SNEGSKA (reference sequence). The length of the CDR3 is 13 residues. For the CDR3, the DNA is TGCAGTGCTAGAACTGCGGGGCTCTACGAGCAGTACTTC. Protein product: CSARTAGLYEQYF.

The chain couples TRBV12-3 or TRBV12-4 to TRBJ2-5; 15 bases are a match to TRBD2. J gave up 5 bases and V 4 bases, and 8 bases lay outside the gene matches. The CDR3 runs to 17 residues. The DNA of the CDR3 is TGTGCCAGCAGTTCCGGGACTAGCGGGGGGCCGGGGGAGACCCAGTACTTC. Protein sequence: CASSSGTSGGPGETQYF.

The chain recombines TRBV20-1 with TRBJ2-1; a possible D gene is TRBD2 (5 bases). Trimming stripped 5 bases from V and 5 bases from J, with 13 bases between. The CDR3 length is 13 residues. From germline, CDR1 is DFQATT and CDR2 SNEGSKA (reference sequence). CDR3 coding DNA: TGCAGTGCTGGGGAGACCAGCCACAATGAGCAGTTCTTC. Translating it yields CSAGETSHNEQFF.

The chain recombines TRBV20-1 with TRBJ2-3; 8 bases agree with TRBD2. In germline, CDR1 is DFQATT, CDR2 SNEGSKA (reference sequence). V lost 7 bases, J lost 3 bases, and 12 bases stayed unmatched. This CDR3 is 15 amino acids long. The CDR3 reads CSGKAGAFPTDTQYF. The CDR3 DNA follows: TGCAGTGGAAAAGCGGGAGCGTTCCCGACAGATACGCAGTATTTT.

CDR3: CASSQLRGEKQYF. DNA for the CDR3: TGCGCCAGCAGCCAACTCAGAGGGGAAAAGCAGTACTTC. This sequence joins TRBV4-1 and TRBJ2-7; either TRBD1 or TRBD2 may supply D (5 bases each). Between the trimmed V and J ends, which lost 2 bases and 8 bases, there was a span of 13 bases. CDR1 and CDR2 from the germline V gene are MGHRA and YSYEKL. The CDR3 is 13 amino acids.

This clonotype occurred once. The rearrangement joins TRBV29-1 to TRBJ1-2, with no clear D. CDR3 length: 12 residues. CDR1 is SQVTM and CDR2 is ANQGSEA in the germline V gene. The V end lost 4 bases, the J end lost 4 bases, and 10 bases lay between the germline ends. The CDR3 DNA reads as TGCAGCGTTGTATCAGAGTTCTATGGCTACACCTTC. As protein: CSVVSEFYGYTF.

The chain employs TRBV4-2 and TRBJ2-3, with no clear D. Per the germline V gene, CDR1 is LGHNA and CDR2 is YNFKEQ. The CDR3 is 15 residues long. The V and J ends lost 1 base and 3 bases respectively, with 11 bases between them. CDR3 nucleotides: TGTGCCAGCAGCCAAGGATACGGCGAGACAGATACGCAGTATTTT. This translates into CASSQGYGETDTQYF.

V gene TRBV2 combines with J gene TRBJ1-6; D unresolved. Germline CDR1 and CDR2: SNHLY and FYNNEI. This CDR3 region has 16 residues. V was clipped by 6 bases and J by 0 bases, with 12 bases between them. CDR3 region: CASRSPESSYNSPLHF. The CDR3 DNA is TGTGCCAGCAGATCCCCCGAAAGCTCCTATAATTCACCCCTCCACTTT.